The rows below give T cell receptor beta chains drawn from one sample of a study of glioma-infiltrating T cells. TCRdb analysed the multiplex PCR reads with MiXCR anew, one entry per CDR3 protein. In the table there are 300,000 to 450,000 distinct CDR3 sequences, around 45% of which are singletons. Specimen: glioma tissue, nonneoplastic brain tissue, or PBMCs (not recorded which). All receptors derive from a human donor with low-grade glioma or glioblastoma, undergoing nonglioma brain surgery, or in good health (not recorded which). CDR3s include the opening cysteine and the closing phenylalanine or tryptophan. A D gene is named only where the DNA matches it firmly. The size of a clone is reported for some rows only, either as once, few or many, or as a class for expanded clones.

>TRBV7-9|TRBD2|-|TRBJ2-1
TGTGCCAGCAGCTCCTCAGGCGGGGGGAGCCCCGTGTCCTACAATGAGCAGTTCTTC
CASSSSGGGSPVSYNEQFF
>TRBV28|-|many|TRBJ1-1
TGTGCCAGCAGTTTATGGACAGTCATGAACACTGAAGCTTTCTTT
CASSLWTVMNTEAFF
>TRBV7-2|-|few|TRBJ2-7
TGTGCCAGCAGCCCCGGAGGGATGGCCTACGAGCAGTACTTC
CASSPGGMAYEQYF
>TRBV4-1|-|-|TRBJ2-7
TGCGCCAGCAGCCAACACCGGGACCCGAGGGCGTCCGAGCAGTACTTC
CASSQHRDPRASEQYF
>TRBV2|-|-|TRBJ1-5
TGTGCCAGCCGGCCACTTCGGGACGGAAAGAATCAGCCCCAGCATTTT
CASRPLRDGKNQPQHF
>TRBV28|TRBD2|few|TRBJ2-1
TGTGCCAGCAGTTTCCTTTTGCCCGGGACTAGAGGGGTTCATGAGCAGTTCTTC
CASSFLLPGTRGVHEQFF
>TRBV7-9|TRBD1|-|TRBJ1-1
TGTGCCAGCAGCCCCAGGGGGGAGGGGGCGGTGGACACTGAAGCTTTCTTT
CASSPRGEGAVDTEAFF
>TRBV20-1|TRBD2|-|TRBJ2-3
TGCAGTGCTGAAGCGGGAGGGGCAGATACGCAGTATTTT
CSAEAGGADTQYF
>TRBV5-1|TRBD2|-|TRBJ2-5
TGCGCCAGCAGCTTGGATCCCAGGACGGGAGGGGAGACCCAGTACTTC
CASSLDPRTGGETQYF
>TRBV28|TRBD2|-|TRBJ2-3
TGTGCCAGCGGTTCACTAGCGGGAGCCACAGATACGCAGTATTTT
CASGSLAGATDTQYF
>TRBV27|-|-|TRBJ1-1
TGTGCCAGCAGCGAAGAGGGGACACCGAACACTGAAGCTTTCTTT
CASSEEGTPNTEAFF
>TRBV6-5|-|many|TRBJ2-5
TGTGCCAGCAGTTACTCGAGCAGGCCCCAGACCCAGTACTTC
CASSYSSRPQTQYF
>TRBV27|-|many|TRBJ1-2
TGTGCCAGCAGTTTATCTCCCGGGGGCGGCTACACCTTC
CASSLSPGGGYTF